This entry concerns a single T cell receptor beta chain. The antigen is unknown. The data originate from a study of vaccination and CD4 T cells after COVID-19. On the study more broadly: Post-COVID draws followed diagnosis by a median around 92 days (range 35 to 161).

Oncomine TCR Beta short-read sequencing was applied to DNA from cultured CD4+ T cells. Via MiXCR, TCRdb re-called the PCR reads, giving one row per CDR3 protein. The sample carries about 6,500 distinct CDR3 sequences, less than 20% recorded once. Trimming removed 3 bases from V and 7 bases from J, with 13 bases in between. This CDR3 is 14 amino acids long. Stated treatment: roughly 10-day PBMC culture with coronavirus spike peptide pools or control peptides (ViraFEST assay). With peptide pools, ViraFEST first expanded antigen-specific T cells and afterwards sequenced their TCRs. The cultures had half their medium swapped for fresh IL-2 medium on days 3 and 7.

Sequenced: CD4+ T cells from blood, cultured in vitro. The sequence derives from a human donor who had recovered from COVID-19. The gene calls are TRBV12-3 or TRBV12-4 and TRBJ1-5; no firm D call. CDR3 coding DNA: TGTGCCAGCAGTTTTGCCGGGAGCCTCCAGCCCCAGCATTTT. It encodes CASSFAGSLQPQHF.